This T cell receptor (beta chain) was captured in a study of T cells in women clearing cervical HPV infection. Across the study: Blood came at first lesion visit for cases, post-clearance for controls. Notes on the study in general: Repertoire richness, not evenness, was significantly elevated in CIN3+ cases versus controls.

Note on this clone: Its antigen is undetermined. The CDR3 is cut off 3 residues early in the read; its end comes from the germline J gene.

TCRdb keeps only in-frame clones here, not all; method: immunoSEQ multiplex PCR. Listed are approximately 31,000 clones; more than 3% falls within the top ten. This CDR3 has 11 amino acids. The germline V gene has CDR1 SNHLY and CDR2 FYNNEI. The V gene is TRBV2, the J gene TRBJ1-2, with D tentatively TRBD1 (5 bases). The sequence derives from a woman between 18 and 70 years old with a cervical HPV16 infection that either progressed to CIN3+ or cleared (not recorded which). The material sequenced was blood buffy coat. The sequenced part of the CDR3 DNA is TGTGCCAGCAGTGTGTGGGGCTTG. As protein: CASSVWGL. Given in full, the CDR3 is CASSVWGLYTF.